The 14 T cell receptor beta chains below all came from one sample that was sequenced in a study of blood T cell repertoires in COVID-19. The protocol was immunoSEQ multiplex PCR, while the TCRdb copy is restricted to in-frame clones and leaves out a portion. This repertoire shows under 55,000 clones, 89% found once; its top ten account for more than 2%. The source material was peripheral blood. The receptors shown here come from a human donor in a cohort sampled during active COVID-19.

This clone was picked up one time. The V and J genes are TRBV19 and TRBJ2-3; 8 nucleotides line up with TRBD2. The CDR3 is 15 amino acids. Germline CDR1 and CDR2: LNHDA and SQIVND (reference sequence). Trimming at V came to 5 bases and at J to 5 bases, leaving 9 bases not matched to a gene. The CDR3 sequence: CASSLSGTSLDTQYF. The CDR3 DNA sequence: TGTGCCAGTAGTCTCTCCGGGACTAGTTTAGATACGCAGTATTTT.

V is TRBV6-5 and J is TRBJ2-7; TRBD2 matches 7 bases. This CDR3 comprises 15 residues. CDR1 MNHEY and CDR2 SVGAGI come from the germline V gene. The ends lost 6 bases at V and 4 bases at J; junction bases unmatched: 12. The CDR3 here is CASSSLGAGDYEQYF. The CDR3 nucleotides read TGTGCCAGCAGCTCCCTCGGGGCGGGGGATTACGAGCAGTACTTC.

The V call is TRBV27, the J call TRBJ2-5; 7 nucleotides agree with TRBD1. The V gene end was trimmed by 6 bases and the J gene end by 4 bases; junction bases not matched to a gene: 8. Per the germline V gene, CDR1 is MNHEY and CDR2 is SMNVEV (reference sequence). The CDR3 is 14 amino acids. The CDR3 is CASSQLGGLETQYF. The DNA for the CDR3 is TGTGCCAGCAGCCAATTAGGGGGCTTAGAGACCCAGTACTTC.

The V gene is TRBV28, the J gene TRBJ1-5, with 9 bases aligning to TRBD1. V shed 6 bases, J shed 2 bases, and the junction held 2 bases outside the gene matches. CDR3 length: 14 residues. In germline, CDR1 is MDHEN, CDR2 SYDVKM. The CDR3 reads CASRRTGGNQPQHF. In DNA, the CDR3 is TGTGCCAGCAGACGGACAGGGGGCAATCAGCCCCAGCATTTT.

The chain combines TRBV2 with TRBJ1-1, with TRBD1 matching 9 bases. Trimming removed 4 bases from V and 1 base from J; junction bases left unmatched: 4. Germline V lookup: CDR1 SNHLY, CDR2 FYNNEI. The CDR3 spans 15 residues. The CDR3 DNA sequence: TGTGCCAGCAGTGGAGAACAGGGGGCGAACACTGAAGCTTTCTTT. Residues: CASSGEQGANTEAFF.

This clone came up a few times. This chain links TRBV5-4 with TRBJ2-7; D is perhaps TRBD1 (6 bases). CDR1 and CDR2 from the germline V gene are SGHNT and YYREEE (reference sequence). The V end lost 0 bases, the J end lost 2 bases, and 9 bases lay between the germline ends. This CDR3 has 14 amino acids. CDR3 sequence: CASSLAGQTYEQYF. CDR3 sequence (DNA): TGTGCCAGCAGCTTGGCTGGACAGACCTACGAGCAGTACTTC.

This chain uses TRBV9 with TRBJ2-1, with D maybe TRBD2 (7 bases). The germline gives CDR1 SGDLS, CDR2 YYNGEE. V shed 0 bases and J shed 8 bases, with 12 bases lying between them. The CDR3 runs 14 residues. CDR3 in amino acids: CASSVVVGGHEQFF. As DNA, the CDR3 is TGTGCCAGCAGCGTAGTTGTGGGGGGGCATGAGCAGTTCTTC.

The genes are TRBV4-2 and TRBJ2-2; 9 bases are a match to TRBD2. The CDR3 runs 20 residues. Unmatched junction bases numbered 13, after V lost 2 bases and J lost 0 bases. Germline V gives CDR1 LGHNA, CDR2 YNFKEQ. The chain's CDR3 is CASSQYSGSTLLANTGELFF. For the CDR3, the DNA is TGTGCCAGCAGCCAATATAGCGGGAGCACCCTGCTGGCGAACACCGGGGAGCTGTTTTTT.

The V call is TRBV6-2 or TRBV6-3, the J call TRBJ2-5; D may be TRBD1 (5 bases). CDR3 length: 15 residues. V was pared by 0 bases and J by 4 bases, with 12 bases between. Germline V lookup: CDR1 MNHEY, CDR2 SVGEGT. The CDR3 protein is CASSYSQGWAETQYF. Here the CDR3 DNA reads TGTGCCAGCAGTTACTCGCAGGGCTGGGCAGAGACCCAGTACTTC.

This chain links TRBV19 with TRBJ2-7, with D unclear. V was shortened by 8 bases and J by 1 base, with 15 bases between the two germline ends. From germline, CDR1 is LNHDA and CDR2 SQIVND (reference sequence). The CDR3 sequence is 14 residues long. CDR3 nucleotide sequence: TGTGCCAGTCGATCGCTAGTGAGGTCCTACGAGCAGTACTTC. It yields the protein CASRSLVRSYEQYF. Looking up the rest from reference TRBV19 and TRBJ2-7 gives the full variable domain: DGGITQSPKYLFRKEGQNVTLSCEQNLNHDAMYWYRQDPGQGLRLIYYSQIVNDFQKGDIAEGYSVSREKKESFPLTVTSAQKNPTAFYLCASRSLVRSYEQYFGPGTRLTVT.

The chain combines TRBV6-2 or TRBV6-3 with TRBJ2-5, with 9 bases matching TRBD2. This CDR3 is built from 17 residues. The germline V gene encodes CDR1 MNHEY and CDR2 SVGEGT. The V gene end was trimmed by 6 bases and the J gene end by 5 bases; junction bases not matched to a gene: 16. CDR3 loop: CASSPSSGGWGLETQYF. The CDR3 DNA follows: TGTGCCAGCAGCCCCTCGAGCGGGGGGTGGGGACTGGAGACCCAGTACTTC.

The V and J genes are TRBV13 and TRBJ1-4, with 9 bases aligning to TRBD1. There are 19 residues in the CDR3. Germline assignment: CDR1 PRHDT and CDR2 FYEKMQ (reference sequence). V lost 1 base to trimming and J lost 5 bases; unmatched junction nucleotides: 14. This CDR3 reads CASSLDALRDREQNEKLFF. In nucleotides, the CDR3 is TGTGCCAGCAGCTTAGATGCCCTCAGGGACAGGGAACAAAATGAAAAACTGTTTTTT.

This chain links TRBV5-1 with TRBJ1-4, with 9 positions matching TRBD1. Germline values: CDR1 SGHRS, CDR2 YFSETQ. The ends lost 5 bases at V and 5 bases at J; junction bases unmatched: 7. The CDR3 covers 15 residues. CDR3 bases: TGCGCCAGCAGGACCACAGGGGGCTCAAATGAAAAACTGTTTTTT. It yields the protein CASRTTGGSNEKLFF.

This sequence joins TRBV24-1 and TRBJ2-3; D may be TRBD1 (5 bases). Trimming pared 4 bases from V and 3 bases from J, leaving 16 bases between. This CDR3 is built from 16 residues. Per germline, CDR1 KGHDR and CDR2 SFDVKD. The CDR3 loop reads CATSDPGAVGTDTQYF. The CDR3 DNA is TGTGCCACCAGTGACCCTGGGGCGGTTGGGACAGATACGCAGTATTTT.